This T cell receptor (beta chain) is from a study of T cells after posttransplantation cyclophosphamide. Profiling relied on immunoSEQ multiplex PCR, and the TCRdb table lists in-frame clones only, not all of them. Recorded here are 36,000 or so clones, none singletons. Germline V gene data show CDR1 as SGDLS and CDR2 as YYNGEE. Trimming removed 0 bases from V and 3 bases from J, with 10 bases in between. The length of the CDR3 is 15 residues. This related bone marrow graft donor gave peripheral blood on the day of marrow donation. This clone occurred a few times. V usage is TRBV9 and J usage is TRBJ1-5; D uncertain. The source is a girl aged 10 to 17 in good health, CMV-negative, and a related stem cell transplant donor. Sequenced input: PBMCs. CDR3 coding DNA: TGTGCCAGCAGCGTAGGGCCAGGTCTCAATCAGCCCCAGCATTTT. The encoded protein is CASSVGPGLNQPQHF.